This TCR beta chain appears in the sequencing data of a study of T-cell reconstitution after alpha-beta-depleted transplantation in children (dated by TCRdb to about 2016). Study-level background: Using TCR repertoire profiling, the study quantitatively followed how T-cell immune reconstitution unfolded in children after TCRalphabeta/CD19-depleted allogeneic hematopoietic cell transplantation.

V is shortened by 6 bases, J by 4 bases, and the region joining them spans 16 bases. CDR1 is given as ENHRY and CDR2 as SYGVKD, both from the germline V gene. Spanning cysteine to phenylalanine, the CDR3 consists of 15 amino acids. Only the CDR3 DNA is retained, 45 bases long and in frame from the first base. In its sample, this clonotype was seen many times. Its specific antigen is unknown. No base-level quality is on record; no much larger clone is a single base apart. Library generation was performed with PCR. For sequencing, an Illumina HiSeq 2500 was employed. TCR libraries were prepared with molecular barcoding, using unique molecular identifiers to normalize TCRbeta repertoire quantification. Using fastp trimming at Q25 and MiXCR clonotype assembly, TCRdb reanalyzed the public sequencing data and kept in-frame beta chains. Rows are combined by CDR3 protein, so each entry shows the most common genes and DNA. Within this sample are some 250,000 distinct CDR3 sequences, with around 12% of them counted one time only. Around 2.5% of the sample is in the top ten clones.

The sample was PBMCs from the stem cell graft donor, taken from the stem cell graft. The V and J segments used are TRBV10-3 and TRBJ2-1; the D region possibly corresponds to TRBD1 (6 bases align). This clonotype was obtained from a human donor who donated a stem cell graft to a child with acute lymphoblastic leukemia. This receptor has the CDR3 CAISPDRRNYNEQFF. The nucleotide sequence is TGTGCCATCAGCCCGGACAGAAGAAATTACAATGAGCAGTTCTTC.